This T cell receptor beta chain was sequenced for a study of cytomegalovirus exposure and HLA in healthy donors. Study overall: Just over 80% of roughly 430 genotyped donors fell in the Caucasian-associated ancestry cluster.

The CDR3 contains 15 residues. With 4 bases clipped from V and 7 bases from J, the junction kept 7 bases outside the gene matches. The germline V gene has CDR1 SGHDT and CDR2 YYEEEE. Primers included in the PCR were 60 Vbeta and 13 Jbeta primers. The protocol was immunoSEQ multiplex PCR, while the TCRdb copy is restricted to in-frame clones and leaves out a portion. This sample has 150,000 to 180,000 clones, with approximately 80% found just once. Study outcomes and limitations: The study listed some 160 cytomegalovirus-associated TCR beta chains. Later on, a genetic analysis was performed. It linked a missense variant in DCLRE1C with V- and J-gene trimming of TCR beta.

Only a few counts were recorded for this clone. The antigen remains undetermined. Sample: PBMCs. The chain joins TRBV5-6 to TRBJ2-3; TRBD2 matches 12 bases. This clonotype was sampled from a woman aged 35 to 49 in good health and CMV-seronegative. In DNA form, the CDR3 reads TGTGCCAGCAGCCGTGGACTAGCGGGACCCAATACGCAGTATTTT. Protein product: CASSRGLAGPNTQYF.